What follows are 20 T cell receptor beta chains derived from one specimen sequenced in a study of cytotoxic CD8 clonotypes in ibrutinib-treated CLL. Using immunoSEQ multiplex PCR, the repertoire was profiled, and TCRdb retains in-frame clones only, with some absent. The table has around 27,000 clones, approximately 70% seen once. Sequences were derived from PBMCs, sampled at disease progression, from a patient treated with ibrutinib. The receptors originated from a human donor with chronic lymphocytic leukemia.

The sample holds a few counts of this clone. The CDR3 reads CASSSDRKGSPLHF. For the CDR3, the DNA is TGTGCCAGCAGCTCGGACAGGAAAGGTTCACCCCTCCACTTT. The V call is TRBV5-4, the J call TRBJ1-6, with TRBD1 matching 7 bases. V was clipped by 3 bases and J by 9 bases; unmatched bases: 6. The CDR3 spans 14 residues. Germline values: CDR1 SGHNT, CDR2 YYREEE (reference sequence).

In this sample, this clone turned up once. This rearrangement joins TRBV6-5 to TRBJ2-3; 8 nucleotides match TRBD2. Germline CDR1 and CDR2: MNHEY and SVGAGI. There are 14 residues in the CDR3. V was pared by 6 bases and J by 5 bases, with 7 bases of the junction left unmatched. The CDR3 DNA sequence: TGTGCCAGCAGCCCCACGGGGGGGCGAGATACGCAGTATTTT. It yields the protein CASSPTGGRDTQYF.

This rearrangement joins TRBV2 to TRBJ2-7, with 8 positions matching TRBD2. V lost 7 bases to trimming and J lost 6 bases; unmatched junction nucleotides: 11. The CDR3 has 14 residues. The germline CDR1 and CDR2 sequences are SNHLY and FYNNEI. The DNA for the CDR3 is TGTGCCAGCACTGCGGGGGGTGGCCGTTTCGAGCAGTACTTC. It encodes CASTAGGGRFEQYF.

The chain combines TRBV27 with TRBJ2-1; no clear D. Between the trimmed V and J ends, which lost 2 bases and 2 bases, there was a span of 13 bases. The CDR3 is 16 residues long. Germline lookup yields CDR1 MNHEY and CDR2 SMNVEV (reference sequence). For the CDR3, the DNA is TGTGCCAGCAGTTTACGGTCCATATTACCCTACAATGAGCAGTTCTTC. Residues: CASSLRSILPYNEQFF.

The chain couples TRBV27 to TRBJ1-2, with D maybe TRBD1 (5 bases). V shed 3 bases and J shed 6 bases, with 14 bases lying between them. The germline V gene encodes CDR1 MNHEY and CDR2 SMNVEV (reference sequence). The CDR3 extends over 14 amino acids. The CDR3 protein is CASSFGGTRNGYTF. The CDR3 coding sequence is TGTGCCAGCAGTTTCGGCGGGACTAGGAATGGCTACACCTTC.

V usage is TRBV5-4 and J usage is TRBJ1-5; D possibly corresponds to TRBD1 (6 bases). This CDR3 spans 14 amino acids. CDR1 SGHNT and CDR2 YYREEE come from the germline V gene (reference sequence). Trimming removed 2 bases at V and 4 bases at J, with 10 bases between. The DNA for the CDR3 is TGTGCCAGCAGCTTACAGGGAGGGAATCAGCCCCAGCATTTT. It codes for CASSLQGGNQPQHF.

The chain has TRBV5-4 and TRBJ1-2, with D perhaps matching TRBD1 (5 bases). There are 18 residues in the CDR3. Germline values: CDR1 SGHNT, CDR2 YYREEE (reference sequence). Trimming stripped 3 bases from V and 2 bases from J, with 23 bases between. The CDR3 DNA reads as TGTGCCAGCAGCTCCTGGGGAACACCGACAGACCCGAACTATGGCTACACCTTC. Amino acid sequence: CASSSWGTPTDPNYGYTF.

This chain uses TRBV7-9 with TRBJ2-3; D remains ambiguous. CDR3 length equals 14 residues. Trimming removed 5 bases from V and 5 bases from J, with 14 bases in between. The germline V gene encodes CDR1 SEHNR and CDR2 FQNEAQ (reference sequence). The CDR3 here is CASSMTLEGDTQYF. Here the CDR3 DNA reads TGTGCCAGCAGCATGACACTGGAAGGAGATACGCAGTATTTT.

The rearrangement joins TRBV12-5 to TRBJ2-7, with D perhaps TRBD1 or TRBD2 (5 bases each). Looked up from germline, CDR1 is LGHNT and CDR2 is FRNRAP. Trimming cost V 1 base and J 11 bases, with 15 bases left between them. CDR3 length equals 13 residues. The CDR3 sequence is CASGLAGTNDEYF. The CDR3 DNA follows: TGTGCTAGTGGTTTGGCCGGGACCAACGACGAGTACTTC.

V is TRBV4-1 and J is TRBJ2-5, with D unclear. CDR3 length: 14 residues. Germline CDR1 MGHRA, CDR2 YSYEKL. V lost 0 bases and J lost 4, with 9 bases in between. The CDR3 spells CASSQDGSRETQYF. The CDR3 bases are TGCGCCAGCAGCCAAGACGGTAGCCGAGAGACCCAGTACTTC.

The rearrangement uses TRBV27 and TRBJ2-7; unclear D gene. The germline V and J ends were trimmed by 2 bases and 3 bases, with 8 bases remaining between them. The CDR3 sequence is 13 residues long. The germline gives CDR1 MNHEY, CDR2 SMNVEV (reference sequence). The DNA of the CDR3 is TGTGCCAGCAGTTTAATGTCGGGCTACGAGCAGTACTTC. It translates to CASSLMSGYEQYF.

The count of this clone is one. The genes are TRBV19 and TRBJ2-1, with no clear D. Per germline, CDR1 LNHDA and CDR2 SQIVND (reference sequence). The CDR3 covers 14 residues. V was shortened by 0 bases and J by 10 bases, with 13 bases between the two germline ends. The CDR3 protein is CASSIDHGSGEQFF. The CDR3 DNA reads as TGTGCCAGTAGTATAGATCATGGATCAGGCGAGCAGTTCTTC.

In its sample, this clone ranks as medium-sized (0.01 to 0.1%). V and J are TRBV6-5 and TRBJ1-2, with D uncertain. CDR3 length equals 12 residues. V lost 6 bases and J lost 0, with 5 bases in between. Germline V lookup: CDR1 MNHEY, CDR2 SVGAGI. CDR3 loop: CASRETNYGYTF. The CDR3 region has the DNA TGTGCCAGCAGAGAAACTAACTATGGCTACACCTTC.

This rearrangement joins TRBV4-2 to TRBJ2-1; D unclear. Germline V lookup: CDR1 LGHNA, CDR2 YNFKEQ. V lost 1 base, J lost 3 bases, and 13 bases lay in between. This CDR3 contains 16 residues. The CDR3 DNA reads as TGTGCCAGCAGCCAAGCTCCCCAAACTAACTACAATGAGCAGTTCTTC. Residues: CASSQAPQTNYNEQFF.

The rearrangement links TRBV5-1 to TRBJ2-7, with D hard to call. CDR1 is SGHRS, CDR2 YFSETQ, per germline. V lost 0 bases to trimming and J lost 6 bases, with 7 bases between them. The CDR3 contains 12 residues. Here the CDR3 reads CASSLVAGEQYF. The CDR3, as DNA: TGCGCCAGCAGCTTGGTTGCTGGCGAGCAGTACTTC.

This clone was counted between two and nine times. CDR3 sequence (DNA): TGTGCCAGCAGTTTAGGGGACCCCGGCTATAGCAATCAGCCCCAGCATTTT. Amino acid sequence: CASSLGDPGYSNQPQHF. The gene calls are TRBV27 and TRBJ1-5, with D perhaps matching TRBD1 (5 bases). Germline lookup yields CDR1 MNHEY and CDR2 SMNVEV (reference sequence). The CDR3 is 17 amino acids. V lost 2 bases and J lost 0, with 14 bases in between.

The rearrangement links TRBV10-3 to TRBJ1-1; TRBD1 is a possible D gene (5 bases). The CDR3 has 12 residues. Deletions cut 3 bases from V and 5 bases from J, with 7 bases between. CDR1 is ENHRY, CDR2 SYGVKD, per germline. DNA for the CDR3: TGTGCCATCAGTGACGGGGGAACTGAAGCTTTCTTT. Translating gives CAISDGGTEAFF.

The rearrangement links TRBV7-9 to TRBJ1-1; D unresolved. CDR3 size: 16 residues. Between the trimmed V and J ends, which lost 3 bases and 0 bases, there was a span of 14 bases. CDR1 SEHNR and CDR2 FQNEAQ come from the germline V gene (reference sequence). CDR3 loop: CASSFPRQPMNTEAFF. The CDR3 DNA is TGTGCCAGCAGCTTTCCTCGGCAGCCCATGAACACTGAAGCTTTCTTT.

The rearrangement links TRBV6-6 to TRBJ1-6, with 9 bases aligning to TRBD1. Per the germline V gene, CDR1 is MNHNY and CDR2 is SVGAGI (reference sequence). This CDR3 has 16 amino acids. Germline trimming cut 2 bases from V and 7 bases from J; bases unmatched to any gene: 6. The CDR3 DNA sequence: TGTGCCAGCAGTTACCCACAGGGGGCGGGCAATTCACCCCTCCACTTT. Residues: CASSYPQGAGNSPLHF.

The CDR3 reads CASSLNRDGYTF. In nucleotides, the CDR3 is TGCGCCAGCAGCCTAAACAGGGACGGCTACACCTTC. This chain links TRBV5-1 with TRBJ1-2; D may be TRBD1 (6 bases). Germline CDR1 and CDR2: SGHRS and YFSETQ. CDR3 length equals 12 residues. V lost 4 bases and J 8 bases, leaving 12 bases between the germline ends. The entire variable domain, with the rest obtained from reference TRBV5-1 and TRBJ1-2, is as follows: KAGVTQTPRYLIKTRGQQVTLSCSPISGHRSVSWYQQTPGQGLQFLFEYFSETQRNKGNFPGRFSGRQFSNSRSEMNVSTLELGDSALYLCASSLNRDGYTFGSGTRLTVV.